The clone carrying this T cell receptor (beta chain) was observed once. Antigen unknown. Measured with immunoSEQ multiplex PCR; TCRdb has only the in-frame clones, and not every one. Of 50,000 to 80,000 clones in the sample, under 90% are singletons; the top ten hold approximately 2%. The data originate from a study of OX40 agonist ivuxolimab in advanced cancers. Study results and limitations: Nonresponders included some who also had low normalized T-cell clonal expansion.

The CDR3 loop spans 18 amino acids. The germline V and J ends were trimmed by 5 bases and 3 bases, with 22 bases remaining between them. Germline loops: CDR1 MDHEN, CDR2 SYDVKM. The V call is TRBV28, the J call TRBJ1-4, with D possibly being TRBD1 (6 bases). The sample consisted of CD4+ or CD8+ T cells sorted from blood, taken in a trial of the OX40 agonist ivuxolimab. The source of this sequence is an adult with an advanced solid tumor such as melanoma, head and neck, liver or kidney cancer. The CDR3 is CASSLKWGASRANEKLFF. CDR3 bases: TGTGCCAGCAGTCTAAAGTGGGGGGCCTCACGGGCTAATGAAAAACTGTTTTTT.